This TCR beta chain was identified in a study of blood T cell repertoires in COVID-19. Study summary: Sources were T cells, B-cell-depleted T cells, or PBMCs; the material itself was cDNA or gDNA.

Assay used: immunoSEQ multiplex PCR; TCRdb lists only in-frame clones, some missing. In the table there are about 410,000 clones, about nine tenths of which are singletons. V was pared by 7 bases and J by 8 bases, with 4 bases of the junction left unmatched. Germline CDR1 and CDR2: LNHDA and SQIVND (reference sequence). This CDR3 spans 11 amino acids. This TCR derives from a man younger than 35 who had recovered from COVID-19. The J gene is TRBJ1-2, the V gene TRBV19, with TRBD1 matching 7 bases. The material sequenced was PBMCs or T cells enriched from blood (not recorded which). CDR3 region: CASTIGGGYTF. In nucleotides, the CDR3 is TGTGCCAGTACAATAGGGGGCGGCTACACCTTC.